The rows below give T cell receptor beta chains drawn from one sample of a study of blood T cell repertoires in COVID-19. Assay used: immunoSEQ multiplex PCR; TCRdb lists only in-frame clones, some missing. Among fewer than 200,000 clones listed, just under 85% were seen once. What was sequenced was peripheral blood. These receptors were collected from a man aged 40-49 years who had recovered from COVID-19. Both conserved end residues are part of each CDR3. The order of the fields is J gene, V gene, D gene, clone size, CDR3 DNA, CDR3 protein. A D gene is named only where the DNA matches it firmly. Size tells how often a clone was seen (once, few, many) or the class of an expanded clone, and some rows leave it out.

J: TRBJ2-3
V: TRBV3-1/TRBV3-2
D: TRBD2
size: NA
DNA: TGTGCCACCTTGGCCTCCGGGGGGGGAGATACGCAGTATTTT
CDR3: CATLASGGGDTQYF

J: TRBJ1-2
V: TRBV28
D: TRBD1
size: medium-sized
DNA: TGTGCCAGCAGTCTCGAAGAAGGACAGGGGGTGGATGGCTACACCTTC
CDR3: CASSLEEGQGVDGYTF

J: TRBJ1-5
V: TRBV7-9
D: TRBD1
size: NA
DNA: TGTGCCAGCAGCTCCGACAGGGAGATCGATCAGCCCCAGCATTTT
CDR3: CASSSDREIDQPQHF

J: TRBJ2-3
V: TRBV28
D: NA
size: NA
DNA: TGTGCCAGCACCGCGGTAGGGGGTGAAGATACGCAGTATTTT
CDR3: CASTAVGGEDTQYF

J: TRBJ2-1
V: TRBV11-2
D: TRBD2
size: NA
DNA: TGTGCCAGCAGCCGGCTAGCGGGGGGATGGAATGAGCAGTTCTTC
CDR3: CASSRLAGGWNEQFF

J: TRBJ2-7
V: TRBV27
D: NA
size: once
DNA: TGTGCCAGCAGTTCAAGCCATATCTCCTACGAGCAGTACTTC
CDR3: CASSSSHISYEQYF

J: TRBJ2-5
V: TRBV2
D: NA
size: NA
DNA: TGTGCCAGCAGAGTTCCGCAGGGGGAGACCCAGTACTTC
CDR3: CASRVPQGETQYF

J: TRBJ1-5
V: TRBV15
D: NA
size: NA
DNA: TGTGCCACCAGCAGAGATCTCGGGAACAATCAGCCCCAGCATTTT
CDR3: CATSRDLGNNQPQHF

J: TRBJ1-1
V: TRBV7-2
D: NA
size: NA
DNA: TGTGCCAGCAGCTTAATTAGAAAGAACACTGAAGCTTTCTTT
CDR3: CASSLIRKNTEAFF

J: TRBJ1-2
V: TRBV11-2
D: NA
size: NA
DNA: TGTGCCAGCAGCTCCCGGGACATCGATGGCTACACCTTC
CDR3: CASSSRDIDGYTF

J: TRBJ2-1
V: TRBV4-3
D: NA
size: NA
DNA: TGCGCCAGCAGCCAGGGGGCCCAGTCCTACAATGAGCAGTTCTTC
CDR3: CASSQGAQSYNEQFF

J: TRBJ2-3
V: TRBV7-2
D: NA
size: NA
DNA: TGTGCCAGCAGCTTAGTGGTGGGCAATACGGATACGCAGTATTTT
CDR3: CASSLVVGNTDTQYF

J: TRBJ2-1
V: TRBV18
D: NA
size: NA
DNA: TGTGCCAGCTCACGGATGGAGAAGCCATACAATGAGCAGTTCTTC
CDR3: CASSRMEKPYNEQFF

J: TRBJ2-7
V: TRBV28
D: NA
size: NA
DNA: TGTGCCAGCAGTTTAACAAGCCCGGGGCAGTACTTC
CDR3: CASSLTSPGQYF

J: TRBJ2-7
V: TRBV6-1
D: NA
size: few
DNA: TGTGCCAGCAGCGAAGCCCACAGGCTCCAGTACTTC
CDR3: CASSEAHRLQYF

J: TRBJ1-2
V: TRBV7-3
D: NA
size: few
DNA: TGTGCCAGCAGAGAGGCAGGGGATTATGGTGGCTACACCTTC
CDR3: CASREAGDYGGYTF

J: TRBJ2-3
V: TRBV5-4
D: TRBD2
size: NA
DNA: TGTGCCAGCAGCTTGGATCTAGCGGTCGGCACAGATACGCAGTATTTT
CDR3: CASSLDLAVGTDTQYF

J: TRBJ1-1
V: TRBV2
D: TRBD1
size: NA
DNA: TGTGCCAGCAGCAAAAATACCCAGGGGGTCGGCACTGAAGCTTTCTTT
CDR3: CASSKNTQGVGTEAFF

J: TRBJ2-5
V: TRBV6-5
D: NA
size: NA
DNA: TGTGCCAGCAGTAGGTCAGGGGTTTTCCAAGAGACCCAGTACTTC
CDR3: CASSRSGVFQETQYF

J: TRBJ2-7
V: TRBV1
D: NA
size: NA
DNA: TGCACCAGCAGCCAAGGGCGCAGACACTTTCCCTACGAGCAGTACTTC
CDR3: CTSSQGRRHFPYEQYF

J: TRBJ2-6
V: TRBV27
D: NA
size: NA
DNA: TGTGCCAGCAGTCCCCGGGGGACTGGGGCCAACGTCCTGACTTTC
CDR3: CASSPRGTGANVLTF

J: TRBJ2-7
V: TRBV11-2
D: NA
size: NA
DNA: TGTGCCAGCAGTTTAGCAGGGGGGCAGATAGAAAGGGAGCAGTACTTC
CDR3: CASSLAGGQIEREQYF

J: TRBJ1-6
V: TRBV6-5
D: TRBD1
size: NA
DNA: TGTGCCAGCAGGAGGGGGCAGGGACTTAATTCACCCCTCCACTTT
CDR3: CASRRGQGLNSPLHF

J: TRBJ2-7
V: TRBV7-2
D: TRBD2
size: once
DNA: TGTGCCAGCAGCTTATGGGCCAGCGGGACCTACGAGCAGTACTTC
CDR3: CASSLWASGTYEQYF

J: TRBJ1-6
V: TRBV4-3
D: NA
size: NA
DNA: TGCGCCAGCAGCCAAGTGGAGGGCCATAATTCACCCCTCCACTTT
CDR3: CASSQVEGHNSPLHF

J: TRBJ1-2
V: TRBV2
D: TRBD1
size: NA
DNA: TGTGCCAGCAGGGTTACAGGGGGCGCTCAGGGCTACACCTTC
CDR3: CASRVTGGAQGYTF